The 9 T cell receptor beta chains below all came from one sample that was sequenced in a study of blood T cell repertoires in COVID-19. The data were produced by immunoSEQ multiplex PCR, yet TCRdb's version contains in-frame clones alone and is incomplete. Of fewer than 600,000 clones listed, roughly 90% were seen once; the top ten hold roughly 1.9%. Material for sequencing was PBMCs or T cells enriched from blood (not recorded which). These receptor sequences come from a middle-aged woman who had recovered from COVID-19.

V usage is TRBV5-6 and J usage is TRBJ2-1; TRBD1 matches at 9 bases. J was trimmed by 1 base and V by 4 bases; bases with no gene match: 6. The CDR3 runs 16 residues. Germline CDR1 reads SGHDT; CDR2 reads YYEEEE. Here the CDR3 DNA reads TGTGCCAGCAGCCTCCTCGACAGGGGGTCCTACAATGAGCAGTTCTTC. This translates into CASSLLDRGSYNEQFF.

V gene TRBV30 combines with J gene TRBJ2-5; D gene unclear. The CDR3 has 15 amino acids. In germline, CDR1 is GTSNPN, CDR2 SVGIG (reference sequence). Trimming stripped 3 bases from V and 3 bases from J, with 17 bases between. The chain's CDR3 is CAWSQKQGAKETQYF. CDR3 DNA sequence: TGTGCCTGGAGCCAGAAACAAGGAGCTAAAGAGACCCAGTACTTC.

The chain couples TRBV11-3 to TRBJ2-7; 9 bases map to TRBD1. CDR3 length: 16 amino acids. CDR1 is SGHNT, CDR2 YENEEA, per germline. V dropped 1 base and J dropped 6; count of bases not matched to a gene: 10. CDR3 DNA sequence: TGTGCCAGCAGCTTAGGTTGGGACAGGGATCCGTCCGAGCAGTACTTC. Translating gives CASSLGWDRDPSEQYF.

This clone has a single count. V is TRBV27 and J is TRBJ1-1; TRBD1 matches at 8 bases. The germline gives CDR1 MNHEY, CDR2 SMNVEV (reference sequence). This CDR3 region has 14 residues. The V and J ends lost 8 bases and 4 bases, in that order; junction bases with no gene match: 9. The CDR3 region has the DNA TGTGCCAGCGGGCTACTACAGGGGGTCACTGAAGCTTTCTTT. Protein: CASGLLQGVTEAFF.

This clone has only one observation. This chain uses TRBV7-9 with TRBJ2-7; 8 bases line up with TRBD1. CDR1 SEHNR and CDR2 FQNEAQ come from the germline V gene (reference sequence). J lost 3 bases, V lost 5 bases, and 9 bases had no gene match. This CDR3 contains 15 residues. CDR3 bases: TGTGCCAGCAGCAGAGCCGGACAGGGCTACTACGAGCAGTACTTC. Protein product: CASSRAGQGYYEQYF.

This chain links TRBV6-5 with TRBJ2-1; 8 nucleotides match TRBD2. The germline CDR1 and CDR2 sequences are MNHEY and SVGAGI. This CDR3 region has 15 residues. V lost 8 bases and J lost 4; bases outside the gene matches: 10. CDR3 in DNA: TGTGCCAGCTTGTATACTAGCGGACCATACAATGAGCAGTTCTTC. Its translation is CASLYTSGPYNEQFF.

This rearrangement joins TRBV5-1 to TRBJ2-3, with TRBD2 matching 13 bases. The CDR3 is 17 amino acids. Germline CDR1 and CDR2: SGHRS and YFSETQ. V lost 4 bases and J lost 5; bases outside the gene matches: 10. The CDR3, as DNA: TGCGCCAGCAGCCCGGCCGGACTAGCGGGAGCGGGAGATACGCAGTATTTT. This encodes CASSPAGLAGAGDTQYF.

The CDR3 DNA reads TGTGCCAGCACCAGAGACAGCTACTATGGCTACACCTTC. Residues: CASTRDSYYGYTF. The chain recombines TRBV6-5 with TRBJ1-2; a possible D gene is TRBD1 (5 bases). The CDR3 spans 13 residues. The germline V gene encodes CDR1 MNHEY and CDR2 SVGAGI. Deletions cut 7 bases from V and 3 bases from J, with 12 bases between.

The chain couples TRBV18 to TRBJ2-3, with 10 bases that match TRBD2. The germline CDR1 and CDR2 sequences are KGHSH and LQKENI. The CDR3 extends over 14 amino acids. V dropped 6 bases and J dropped 4; count of bases not matched to a gene: 4. In DNA form, the CDR3 reads TGTGCCAGCTCCGGGACTAGCGTATCAGATACGCAGTATTTT. The encoded protein is CASSGTSVSDTQYF.